These 21 T cell receptor beta chains originate from one sample sequenced in a study of cytomegalovirus exposure and HLA in healthy donors. Primers for the PCR totalled 60 Vbeta and 13 Jbeta. Clones were read by immunoSEQ multiplex PCR, and TCRdb kept only the in-frame ones, dropping some. The sample shows approximately 180,000 clones, roughly 79% of them seen only once. The material sequenced was PBMCs. The receptors originated from a man in his forties or fifties in good health and CMV-seropositive.

The rearrangement joins TRBV1 to TRBJ2-1; the D call of TRBD2 is as the table states it, not checked on the DNA. TRBV1 is a pseudogene. The CDR3 runs to 16 residues. The CDR3 spells CTSSQDLQGGPVEQFF. CDR3 in DNA: TGCACCAGCAGCCAAGATCTGCAGGGAGGGCCTGTTGAGCAGTTCTTC.

The chain recombines TRBV6-6 with TRBJ2-7, with 7 bases identical to TRBD1. V lost 4 bases and J lost 7; bases outside the gene matches: 7. The CDR3 loop spans 13 amino acids. Germline V gene sequence: CDR1 MNHNY, CDR2 SVGAGI (reference sequence). The CDR3 bases are TGTGCCAGCAGTTCTGGACTGGGACAGGAGCAGTACTTC. It codes for CASSSGLGQEQYF.

CDR3: CASSLSAPDFYNEQFF. In nucleotides, the CDR3 is TGTGCCAGCAGCTTATCAGCCCCGGACTTCTACAATGAGCAGTTCTTC. The gene calls are TRBV7-6 and TRBJ2-1; the D gene is possibly TRBD2 (5 bases). The germline V and J ends were trimmed by 2 bases and 3 bases, with 14 bases remaining between them. CDR1 SGHVS and CDR2 FNYEAQ come from the germline V gene. The CDR3 length is 16 residues.

This chain connects TRBV7-6 to TRBJ1-1; 9 bases align to TRBD1. The V and J ends lost 5 bases and 3 bases, in that order; junction bases with no gene match: 7. This CDR3 has 15 amino acids. Per germline, CDR1 SGHVS and CDR2 FNYEAQ. CDR3 DNA: TGTGCCAGCAGCCGAGGACAGGGGTACGACACTGAAGCTTTCTTT. Amino acid sequence: CASSRGQGYDTEAFF.

The genes are TRBV5-1 and TRBJ1-4, with 10 bases lining up with TRBD1. After removal of 3 bases from V and 6 bases from J, the junction contained 2 bases not matched to a gene. The CDR3 is made up of 14 amino acids. The germline V gene has CDR1 SGHRS and CDR2 YFSETQ. CDR3 in amino acids: CASSWTGGDEKLFF. Written as DNA, the CDR3 is TGCGCCAGCAGCTGGACAGGGGGGGATGAAAAACTGTTTTTT.

The genes are TRBV18 and TRBJ2-1, with D possibly matching TRBD2 (7 bases). This CDR3 has 16 amino acids. Trimming removed 6 bases at V and 1 base at J, with 16 bases between. Germline loops: CDR1 KGHSH, CDR2 LQKENI. The CDR3 reads CASSPGEGVSYNEQFF. As DNA, the CDR3 is TGTGCCAGCTCTCCCGGGGAGGGGGTGTCCTACAATGAGCAGTTCTTC.

This chain connects TRBV5-1 to TRBJ2-7; TRBD1 might be the D (6 bases). The germline gives CDR1 SGHRS, CDR2 YFSETQ. V lost 1 base and J lost 1, with 12 bases in between. The CDR3 consists of 15 residues. The CDR3: CASSLRQVGSYEQYF. CDR3 DNA: TGCGCCAGCAGCTTGAGACAGGTGGGATCCTACGAGCAGTACTTC.

In its sample, this clone was seen a few times. V usage is TRBV29-1 and J usage is TRBJ1-2, with 10 bases aligning to TRBD1. The V gene's germline CDR1 is SQVTM and CDR2 ANQGSEA. V trimming: 5 bases; J trimming: 5 bases; junction bases outside the gene matches: 2. The CDR3 runs 12 residues. CDR3 sequence reads: CSVPGQGYGYTF. The CDR3 region has the DNA TGCAGCGTTCCGGGACAGGGGTATGGCTACACCTTC.

The rearrangement uses TRBV6-4 and TRBJ2-3; 10 bases align to TRBD1. Germline loops: CDR1 MRHNA, CDR2 SNTAGT. CDR3 length: 12 residues. V dropped 10 bases and J dropped 10; count of bases not matched to a gene: 8. CDR3 nucleotide sequence: TGTGCCAACCCGGGACAGGGGTATGCGCAGTATTTT. Translated, it gives CANPGQGYAQYF.

This clone was counted between two and nine times. CDR3 amino acids: CASSSLGVPNEQFF. CDR3 in DNA: TGTGCCAGCAGTTCCCTGGGAGTTCCCAATGAGCAGTTCTTC. This chain links TRBV28 with TRBJ2-1; D might be TRBD2 (5 bases). Per the germline V gene, CDR1 is MDHEN and CDR2 is SYDVKM. V was trimmed by 4 bases and J by 6 bases, leaving 13 bases between them. The CDR3 has 14 amino acids.

This rearrangement joins TRBV16 to TRBJ1-2; 7 bases are a match to TRBD1. The germline gives CDR1 KGHSY, CDR2 FQNENV. J lost 8 bases, V lost 3 bases, and 12 bases had no gene match. The CDR3 runs 15 residues. The CDR3 loop is CASSHTGQAGSGYTF. CDR3 nucleotide sequence: TGTGCCAGCAGCCACACTGGACAGGCGGGCAGCGGCTACACCTTC.

V and J are TRBV15 and TRBJ2-7, with a possible D match to TRBD1 (5 bases). This CDR3 region has 15 residues. V lost 9 bases, J lost 5 bases, and 23 bases lay in between. Germline assignment: CDR1 LNHNV and CDR2 YYDKDF (reference sequence). The CDR3 sequence: CATSFNKGRRDEQYF. CDR3 bases: TGTGCCACTAGCTTCAATAAGGGGCGTCGCGACGAGCAGTACTTC.

The CDR3 nucleotides are TGCGCCAGCAGCTTGGACAGGGGGCCGGGCACCGGGGAGCTGTTTTTT. It encodes CASSLDRGPGTGELFF. The chain combines TRBV5-1 with TRBJ2-2; 9 bases are a match to TRBD1. CDR3 length: 16 amino acids. After removal of 0 bases from V and 4 bases from J, the junction contained 4 bases not matched to a gene. CDR1 and CDR2 from the germline V gene are SGHRS and YFSETQ.

The chain combines TRBV28 with TRBJ2-7, with TRBD2 matching over 13 bases. Trimming took 8 bases from V and 3 from J; bases not matched to a gene: 1. The CDR3 length is 13 residues. Per the germline V gene, CDR1 is MDHEN and CDR2 is SYDVKM. The CDR3 nucleotides read TGTGCCAGCGGACTAGCGGGAGTCTACGAGCAGTACTTC. Its protein is CASGLAGVYEQYF.

The genes are TRBV7-8 and TRBJ2-2; 9 bases agree with TRBD2. J was trimmed by 4 bases and V by 1 base; bases with no gene match: 7. This CDR3 comprises 17 residues. Germline CDR1 reads SGHVS; CDR2 reads FQNEAQ. CDR3 sequence: CASSLGAGGPSTGELFF. The CDR3 DNA follows: TGTGCCAGCAGCTTAGGTGCGGGAGGGCCTTCCACCGGGGAGCTGTTTTTT.

The rearrangement joins TRBV7-3 to TRBJ2-2, with 12 bases aligning to TRBD1. V shed 1 base and J 6 bases; nucleotides not matched to a gene: 3. Germline CDR1 is SGHTA and CDR2 is FQGTGA. This CDR3 has 16 residues. CDR3 loop: CASSLMGQGAAGELFF. CDR3 bases: TGTGCCAGCAGCTTAATGGGACAGGGGGCGGCCGGGGAGCTGTTTTTT.

The chain has TRBV10-3 and TRBJ2-7; possible D gene TRBD2, 6 bases. V lost 5 bases, J lost 3 bases, and 14 bases lay in between. The germline CDR1 and CDR2 sequences are ENHRY and SYGVKD. This CDR3 is built from 14 residues. The CDR3 DNA follows: TGTGCCATCAGTCGACTAGAAGCCAACTACGAGCAGTACTTC. It codes for CAISRLEANYEQYF.

In DNA, the CDR3 is TGCGCCAGCACTCGACTAGCGGGAGGCGGTGAGCAGTTCTTC. Its protein product is CASTRLAGGGEQFF. The chain has TRBV10-2 and TRBJ2-1, with 13 bases aligning to TRBD2. The length of the CDR3 is 14 residues. The V gene end was trimmed by 7 bases and the J gene end by 9 bases; junction bases not matched to a gene: 6. Germline V gene sequence: CDR1 WSHSY, CDR2 SAAADI.

V is TRBV5-1 and J is TRBJ1-1; TRBD1 agrees at 10 bases. CDR3 size: 14 residues. Trimming removed 4 bases from V and 5 bases from J; junction bases left unmatched: 5. In germline, CDR1 is SGHRS, CDR2 YFSETQ. CDR3 bases: TGCGCCAGCAGCCGAGACAGGGGGCGGACTGAAGCTTTCTTT. It is translated as CASSRDRGRTEAFF.

The rearrangement joins TRBV2 to TRBJ2-7; perhaps TRBD2 as D (6 bases). Trimming cost V 8 bases and J 1 base, with 12 bases left between them. From germline, CDR1 is SNHLY and CDR2 FYNNEI. This CDR3 has 13 residues. The CDR3 DNA follows: TGTGCCAGCCTTGCGGGGAAATCCTACGAGCAGTACTTC. This codes for CASLAGKSYEQYF.

A single count supports this clone. V is TRBV29-1 and J is TRBJ2-1; weak D call: TRBD2 (5 bases). This CDR3 spans 15 amino acids. The V end lost 2 bases, the J end lost 9 bases, and 20 bases lay between the germline ends. The germline V gene has CDR1 SQVTM and CDR2 ANQGSEA. The CDR3 loop is CSVETPATRKAEQFF. The DNA of the CDR3 is TGCAGCGTTGAAACCCCCGCTACTAGGAAAGCTGAGCAGTTCTTC.